These 22 T cell receptor beta chains came from one sample sequenced in a study of blood T cell repertoires in COVID-19. This table comes from immunoSEQ multiplex PCR, and its TCRdb copy is limited to in-frame clones, with some not included. There are some 150,000 clones in the sample; roughly 81% occur only once, and 7.5% to 9.5% lies in the top ten. The sequencing input was peripheral blood. These receptors were taken from a man in his forties who had recovered from COVID-19.

The rearrangement uses TRBV7-9 and TRBJ2-5; 9 positions match TRBD1. J gave up 5 bases and V 6 bases, and 7 bases lay outside the gene matches. The CDR3 spans 14 residues. From germline, CDR1 is SEHNR and CDR2 FQNEAQ (reference sequence). DNA for the CDR3: TGTGCCAGCAGGGGCGGGACAGGGCGCGAGACCCAGTACTTC. It specifies CASRGGTGRETQYF. The full variable domain, rest sourced from reference TRBV7-9 and TRBJ2-5, is DTGVSQNPRHKITKRGQNVTFRCDPISEHNRLYWYRQTLGQGPEFLTYFQNEAQLEKSRLLSDRFSAERPKGSFSTLEIQRTEQGDSAMYLCASRGGTGRETQYFGPGTRLLVL.

The chain employs TRBV14 and TRBJ1-1, with D uncertain. The CDR3 consists of 16 residues. Germline CDR1 is SGHDN and CDR2 is FVKESK. With 2 bases removed from V and 4 bases from J, the gap between germline ends came to 17 bases. CDR3 loop: CASSQKEGRLGTEAFF. The CDR3 nucleotides are TGTGCCAGCAGCCAAAAAGAGGGTCGCCTGGGCACTGAAGCTTTCTTT.

V and J are TRBV15 and TRBJ2-1; weak D call: TRBD2 (5 bases). V was pared by 1 base and J by 3 bases, with 10 bases between. Germline CDR1 is LNHNV and CDR2 is YYDKDF (reference sequence). The CDR3 spans 15 residues. The CDR3 DNA sequence: TGTGCCACCAGCAGAGCGCTAGAGGGCTACAATGAGCAGTTCTTC. It yields the protein CATSRALEGYNEQFF.

This rearrangement joins TRBV6-5 to TRBJ1-2; D is unresolved. The germline V and J ends were trimmed by 2 bases and 8 bases, with 18 bases remaining between them. Germline V gene lookup returns CDR1 MNHEY and CDR2 SVGAGI. The CDR3 extends over 15 amino acids. As DNA, the CDR3 is TGTGCCAGCAGTTACAACTCAGGCCTCGGCCGCGGCTACACCTTC. As protein: CASSYNSGLGRGYTF.

V usage is TRBV2 and J usage is TRBJ2-3; D gene unclear. The CDR3 consists of 11 residues. Trimming left V 7 bases short and J 6 bases short, with 8 bases between. Germline-derived CDR1 and CDR2 are SNHLY and FYNNEI. The CDR3 loop is CASMAWDTQYF. As DNA, the CDR3 is TGTGCCAGCATGGCTTGGGATACGCAGTATTTT.

This chain joins TRBV5-5 and TRBJ2-5; D remains unclear. Per the germline V gene, CDR1 is SGHKS and CDR2 is YYEKEE (reference sequence). This CDR3 region has 13 residues. Trimming left V 4 bases short and J 1 base short, with 8 bases between. The CDR3: CASSPSGQETQYF. CDR3 nucleotide sequence: TGTGCCAGCAGCCCCTCAGGCCAAGAGACCCAGTACTTC.

V usage is TRBV6-4 and J usage is TRBJ2-3, with 11 nucleotides matching TRBD2. V shed 4 bases, J shed 4 bases, and the junction held 4 bases outside the gene matches. CDR3 length: 15 amino acids. CDR1 MRHNA and CDR2 SNTAGT come from the germline V gene. The chain's CDR3 is CASSVTSGGPDTQYF. CDR3 nucleotides: TGTGCCAGCAGTGTTACTAGCGGGGGACCAGATACGCAGTATTTT.

This clone was seen only a few times. The J gene is TRBJ2-7, the V gene TRBV2; TRBD2 might be the D (7 bases). The CDR3 is 14 residues long. Germline CDR1 reads SNHLY; CDR2 reads FYNNEI. Trimming shortened V by 6 bases and J by 5 bases, and 17 bases separated the two germline ends. The CDR3 sequence: CASRGGRAGHEQYF. The CDR3 DNA is TGTGCCAGCAGGGGGGGGCGCGCCGGCCACGAGCAGTACTTC.

The chain couples TRBV4-1 to TRBJ1-2; 8 nucleotides line up with TRBD1. Germline CDR1 reads MGHRA; CDR2 reads YSYEKL. V shed 3 bases, J shed 5 bases, and the junction held 5 bases outside the gene matches. This CDR3 comprises 14 residues. The CDR3, as DNA: TGCGCCAGCAGCCATGGACGACAGGGGTATGGCTACACCTTC. As protein: CASSHGRQGYGYTF.

This sequence joins TRBV7-2 and TRBJ1-2; TRBD1 is a possible D gene (5 bases). Trimming left V 6 bases short and J 3 bases short, with 17 bases between. CDR3 size: 15 residues. Germline CDR1 SGHTA, CDR2 FQGNSA. This chain's CDR3 is CASSRGGGNDYGYTF. CDR3 bases: TGTGCCAGCAGTCGGGGCGGCGGGAATGACTATGGCTACACCTTC.

The chain joins TRBV4-2 to TRBJ2-5; 7 bases align to TRBD2. In germline, CDR1 is LGHNA, CDR2 YNFKEQ. The CDR3 covers 14 residues. Trimming cost V 5 bases and J 5 bases; bases outside gene matches: 8. DNA for the CDR3: TGTGCCAGCAGCGATACAGCGGGGAGTGAGACCCAGTACTTC. This gives the protein CASSDTAGSETQYF.

This rearrangement joins TRBV28 to TRBJ2-1, with 11 positions matching TRBD2. The CDR3 extends over 12 amino acids. With 10 bases clipped from V and 6 bases from J, the junction kept 2 bases outside the gene matches. From germline, CDR1 is MDHEN and CDR2 SYDVKM. CDR3 amino acids: CAIGTSGNEQFF. The DNA for the CDR3 is TGTGCCATCGGGACTAGCGGCAATGAGCAGTTCTTC.

The rearrangement uses TRBV18 and TRBJ2-7, with TRBD1 identical over 10 bases. V gave up 3 bases and J gave up 3 bases; unmatched junction bases: 8. The germline CDR1 and CDR2 sequences are KGHSH and LQKENI. This CDR3 has 16 amino acids. As DNA, the CDR3 is TGTGCCAGCTCACCGAACCCCGGGACAGGGGTCTACGAGCAGTACTTC. This codes for CASSPNPGTGVYEQYF.

The chain joins TRBV6-2 or TRBV6-3 to TRBJ1-1; tentatively, D is TRBD1 (5 bases). Germline assignment: CDR1 MNHEY and CDR2 SVGEGT. Trimming took 4 bases from V and 5 from J, leaving 17 bases between them. The CDR3 spans 15 residues. CDR3 in DNA: TGTGCCAGCAGTTCCTACCAAACAGGAAGGACTGAAGCTTTCTTT. Its protein is CASSSYQTGRTEAFF.

About this clone: One end of the junction is discordant with germline, which a read error may explain. This chain connects TRBV20-1 to TRBJ1-2; D is uncertain. Germline V CDR1 and CDR2: DFQATT, SNEGSKA (reference sequence). The CDR3 length is 11 residues. The CDR3 DNA reads as TGCAGTGCTAGTAATATGGGCCCAAGCATATTC. This codes for CSASNMGPSIF.

CDR3 coding DNA: TGTGCCAGCAGTTTGGACAGGAATTCACCCCTCCACTTT. Translation: CASSLDRNSPLHF. This chain links TRBV27 with TRBJ1-6, with 7 nucleotides matching TRBD1. The germline CDR1 and CDR2 sequences are MNHEY and SMNVEV (reference sequence). There are 13 residues in the CDR3. The V segment lost 3 bases and the J segment 7 bases; nucleotides outside the gene matches: 0.

The rearrangement joins TRBV5-1 to TRBJ1-1; D unclear. CDR1 is SGHRS, CDR2 YFSETQ, per germline. Trimming cost V 5 bases and J 3 bases, with 14 bases left between them. The CDR3 is made up of 14 amino acids. This chain's CDR3 is CASSFRGKDTEAFF. The CDR3 bases are TGCGCCAGCAGTTTCCGGGGAAAGGACACTGAAGCTTTCTTT.

V is TRBV6-1 and J is TRBJ1-2; D gene ambiguous. This CDR3 has 12 residues. Germline V gene sequence: CDR1 MNHNS, CDR2 SASEGT. The V end was cut by 2 bases, the J end by 4 bases, with 5 bases between. CDR3 residues: CASSEPGYGYTF. CDR3 bases: TGTGCCAGCAGTGAACCAGGCTATGGCTACACCTTC.

V is TRBV10-3 and J is TRBJ1-1; no clear D gene. The germline V gene encodes CDR1 ENHRY and CDR2 SYGVKD. CDR3 length: 10 amino acids. V was trimmed by 10 bases and J by 2 bases, leaving 5 bases between them. The DNA for the CDR3 is TGTGCCAGCGCCAACACTGAAGCTTTCTTT. Translated, it gives CASANTEAFF.

The rearrangement links TRBV9 to TRBJ1-6; D is ambiguous. V dropped 0 bases and J dropped 8 bases, with 21 bases sitting between them. The germline V gene has CDR1 SGDLS and CDR2 YYNGEE. This CDR3 is 18 amino acids long. CDR3 sequence: CASSVGSTGNSRYSPLHF. In DNA, the CDR3 is TGTGCCAGCAGCGTAGGTTCGACCGGGAATTCAAGGTATTCACCCCTCCACTTT.

Written as DNA, the CDR3 is TGTGCCAGCAATCGGGGGACCTATGGCTACACCTTC. It specifies CASNRGTYGYTF. The J gene is TRBJ1-2, the V gene TRBV2; tentatively, D is TRBD1 (5 bases). In germline, CDR1 is SNHLY, CDR2 FYNNEI. V lost 7 bases, J lost 4 bases, and 10 bases lay in between. The CDR3 is 12 amino acids. The whole variable domain, remainder taken from reference TRBV2 and TRBJ1-2, is EPEVTQTPSHQVTQMGQEVILRCVPISNHLYFYWYRQILGQKVEFLVSFYNNEISEKSEIFDDQFSVERPDGSNFTLKIRSTKLEDSAMYFCASNRGTYGYTFGSGTRLTVV.

The chain joins TRBV3-1 (or the pseudogene TRBV3-2) to TRBJ1-1, with D maybe TRBD1 (6 bases). Germline loops: CDR1 LGHDT, CDR2 YNNKEL (reference sequence). V was shortened by 0 bases and J by 5 bases, with 13 bases between the two germline ends. CDR3 length equals 15 residues. CDR3: CASSQDALQGTEAFF. Here the CDR3 DNA reads TGTGCCAGCAGCCAAGACGCTCTCCAGGGGACTGAAGCTTTCTTT.